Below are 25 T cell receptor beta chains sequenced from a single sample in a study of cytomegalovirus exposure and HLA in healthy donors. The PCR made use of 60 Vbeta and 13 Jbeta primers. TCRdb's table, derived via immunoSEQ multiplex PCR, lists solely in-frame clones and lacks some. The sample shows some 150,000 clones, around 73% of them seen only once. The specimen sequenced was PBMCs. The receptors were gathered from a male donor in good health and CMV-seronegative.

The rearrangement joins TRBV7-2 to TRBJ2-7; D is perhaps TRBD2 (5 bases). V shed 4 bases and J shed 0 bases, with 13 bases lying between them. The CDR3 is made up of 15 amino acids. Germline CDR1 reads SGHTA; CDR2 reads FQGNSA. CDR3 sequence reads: CASSSGSAASYEQYF. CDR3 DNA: TGTGCCAGCAGCTCTGGTAGCGCGGCCTCCTACGAGCAGTACTTC. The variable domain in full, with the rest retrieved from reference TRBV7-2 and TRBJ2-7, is GAGVSQSPSNKVTEKGKDVELRCDPISGHTALYWYRQSLGQGLEFLIYFQGNSAPDKSGLPSDRFSAERTGGSVSTLTIQRTQQEDSAVYLCASSSGSAASYEQYFGPGTRLTVT.

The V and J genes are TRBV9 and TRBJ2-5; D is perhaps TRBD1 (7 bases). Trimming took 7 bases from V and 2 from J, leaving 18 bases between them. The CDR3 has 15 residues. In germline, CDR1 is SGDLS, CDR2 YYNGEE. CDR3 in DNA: TGTGCCAGCGGGGGCAGGGGGGTAGTACAAGAGACCCAGTACTTC. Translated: CASGGRGVVQETQYF.

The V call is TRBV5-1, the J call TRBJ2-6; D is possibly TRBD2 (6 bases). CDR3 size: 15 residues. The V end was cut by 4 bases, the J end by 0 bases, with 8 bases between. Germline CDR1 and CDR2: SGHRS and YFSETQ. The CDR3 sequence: CASSPGSSGANVLTF. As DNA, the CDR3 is TGCGCCAGCAGCCCCGGGAGCTCTGGGGCCAACGTCCTGACTTTC.

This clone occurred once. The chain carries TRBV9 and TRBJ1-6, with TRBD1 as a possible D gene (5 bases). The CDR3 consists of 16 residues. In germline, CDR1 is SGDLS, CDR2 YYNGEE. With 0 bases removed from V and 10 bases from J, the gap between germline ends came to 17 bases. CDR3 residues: CASSVEGGGAGSPLHF. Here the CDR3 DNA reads TGTGCCAGCAGCGTAGAAGGAGGAGGGGCTGGGTCACCCCTCCACTTT.

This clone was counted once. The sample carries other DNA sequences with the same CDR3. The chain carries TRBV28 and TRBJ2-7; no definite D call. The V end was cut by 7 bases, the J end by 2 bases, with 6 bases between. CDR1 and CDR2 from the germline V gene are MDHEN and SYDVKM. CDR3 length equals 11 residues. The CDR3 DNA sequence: TGTGCCAGCAACAGCCCCTACGAGCAGTACTTC. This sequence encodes CASNSPYEQYF.

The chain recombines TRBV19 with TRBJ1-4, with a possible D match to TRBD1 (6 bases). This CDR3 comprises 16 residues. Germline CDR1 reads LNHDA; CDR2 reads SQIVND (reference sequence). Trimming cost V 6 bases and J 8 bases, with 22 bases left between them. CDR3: CASSPRGHSMGEKLFF. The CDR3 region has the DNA TGTGCCAGTAGCCCGAGGGGACACTCGATGGGAGAAAAACTGTTTTTT.

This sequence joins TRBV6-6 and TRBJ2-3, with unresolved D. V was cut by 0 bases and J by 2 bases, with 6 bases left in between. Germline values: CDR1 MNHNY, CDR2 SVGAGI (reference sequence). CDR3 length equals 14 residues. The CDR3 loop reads CASSYSRYTDTQYF. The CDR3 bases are TGTGCCAGCAGTTACTCGCGGTACACAGATACGCAGTATTTT.

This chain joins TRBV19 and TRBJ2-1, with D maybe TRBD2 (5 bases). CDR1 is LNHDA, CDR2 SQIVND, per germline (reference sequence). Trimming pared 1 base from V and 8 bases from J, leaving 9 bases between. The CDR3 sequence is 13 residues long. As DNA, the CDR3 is TGTGCCAGTAGTATAGGACTACAGTATGAGCAGTTCTTC. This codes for CASSIGLQYEQFF.

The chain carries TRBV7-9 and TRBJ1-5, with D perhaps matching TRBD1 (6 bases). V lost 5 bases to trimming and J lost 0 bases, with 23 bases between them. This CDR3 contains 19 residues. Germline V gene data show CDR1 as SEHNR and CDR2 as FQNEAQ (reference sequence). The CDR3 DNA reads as TGTGCCAGCAGCCGAGGGGGAGGGACACCGCGACCTAGCAATCAGCCCCAGCATTTT. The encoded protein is CASSRGGGTPRPSNQPQHF.

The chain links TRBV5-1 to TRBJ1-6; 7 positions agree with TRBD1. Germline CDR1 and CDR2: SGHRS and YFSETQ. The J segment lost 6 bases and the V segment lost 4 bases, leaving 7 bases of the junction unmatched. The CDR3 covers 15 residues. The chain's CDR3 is CASSPDRQGNSPLHF. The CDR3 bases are TGCGCCAGCAGCCCGGACAGACAGGGTAATTCACCCCTCCACTTT.

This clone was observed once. The CDR3 loop reads CASSLGQGVIDYGYTF. The CDR3 DNA is TGTGCCAGCAGCTTAGGACAGGGGGTGATAGACTATGGCTACACCTTC. The chain employs TRBV9 and TRBJ1-2, with TRBD1 matching 10 bases. Losses at the gene ends were 4 bases for V and 3 bases for J; bases not matched to a gene: 9. Germline CDR1 is SGDLS and CDR2 is YYNGEE. CDR3 length: 16 residues.

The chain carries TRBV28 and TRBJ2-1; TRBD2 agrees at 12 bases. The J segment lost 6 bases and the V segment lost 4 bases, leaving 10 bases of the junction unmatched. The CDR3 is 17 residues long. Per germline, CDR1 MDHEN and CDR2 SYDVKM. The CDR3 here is CASSYAAGLAGINEQFF. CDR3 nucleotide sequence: TGTGCCAGCAGTTATGCAGCCGGACTAGCGGGAATCAATGAGCAGTTCTTC. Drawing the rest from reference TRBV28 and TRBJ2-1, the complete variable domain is DVKVTQSSRYLVKRTGEKVFLECVQDMDHENMFWYRQDPGLGLRLIYFSYDVKMKEKGDIPEGYSVSREKKERFSLILESASTNQTSMYLCASSYAAGLAGINEQFFGPGTRLTVL.

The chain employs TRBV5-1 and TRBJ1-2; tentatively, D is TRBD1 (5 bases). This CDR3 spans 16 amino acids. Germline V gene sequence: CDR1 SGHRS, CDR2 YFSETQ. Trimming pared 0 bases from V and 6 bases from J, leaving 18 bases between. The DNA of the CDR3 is TGCGCCAGCAGCTTGGGGGCACAGGCCCTCGCCCATGGCTACACCTTC. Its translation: CASSLGAQALAHGYTF.

CDR3 protein: CASSETLSTEAFF. The CDR3 DNA follows: TGTGCCAGCAGCGAGACTTTGAGCACTGAAGCTTTCTTT. The chain joins TRBV11-3 to TRBJ1-1, with D unclear. CDR3 length: 13 residues. The germline gives CDR1 SGHNT, CDR2 YENEEA. Trimming shortened V by 5 bases and J by 4 bases, and 11 bases separated the two germline ends.

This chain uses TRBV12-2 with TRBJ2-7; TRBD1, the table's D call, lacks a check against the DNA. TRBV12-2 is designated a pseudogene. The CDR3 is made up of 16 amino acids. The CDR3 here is CASRLTFDRASYEQYF. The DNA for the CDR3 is TGTGCAAGTCGCCTGACATTCGACAGGGCCTCCTACGAGCAGTACTTC.

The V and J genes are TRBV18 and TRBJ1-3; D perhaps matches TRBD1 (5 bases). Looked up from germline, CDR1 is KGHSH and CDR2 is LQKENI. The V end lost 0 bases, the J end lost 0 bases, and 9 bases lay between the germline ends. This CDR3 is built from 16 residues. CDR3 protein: CASSPPGPTSGNTIYF. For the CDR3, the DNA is TGTGCCAGCTCACCACCGGGGCCGACCTCTGGAAACACCATATATTTT. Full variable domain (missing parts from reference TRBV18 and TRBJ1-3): NAGVMQNPRHLVRRRGQEARLRCSPMKGHSHVYWYRQLPEEGLKFMVYLQKENIIDESGMPKERFSAEFPKEGPSILRIQQVVRGDSAAYFCASSPPGPTSGNTIYFGEGSWLTVV.

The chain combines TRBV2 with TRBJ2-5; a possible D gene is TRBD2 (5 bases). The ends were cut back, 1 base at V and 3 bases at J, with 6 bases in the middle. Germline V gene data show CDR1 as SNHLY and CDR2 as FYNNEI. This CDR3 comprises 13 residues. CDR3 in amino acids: CASSEVGEETQYF. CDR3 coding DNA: TGTGCCAGCAGTGAAGTCGGGGAAGAGACCCAGTACTTC.

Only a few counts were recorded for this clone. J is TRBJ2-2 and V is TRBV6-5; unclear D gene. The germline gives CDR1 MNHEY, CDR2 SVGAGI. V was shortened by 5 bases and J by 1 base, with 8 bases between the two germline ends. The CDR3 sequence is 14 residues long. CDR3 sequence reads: CASSPNGNTGELFF. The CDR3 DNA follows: TGTGCCAGCAGTCCGAACGGGAACACCGGGGAGCTGTTTTTT.

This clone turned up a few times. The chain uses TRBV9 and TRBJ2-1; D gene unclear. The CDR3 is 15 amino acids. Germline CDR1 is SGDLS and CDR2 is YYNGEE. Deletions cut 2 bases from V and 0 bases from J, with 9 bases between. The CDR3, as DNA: TGTGCCAGCAGCGTCGTAGAGAACTCCTACAATGAGCAGTTCTTC. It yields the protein CASSVVENSYNEQFF.

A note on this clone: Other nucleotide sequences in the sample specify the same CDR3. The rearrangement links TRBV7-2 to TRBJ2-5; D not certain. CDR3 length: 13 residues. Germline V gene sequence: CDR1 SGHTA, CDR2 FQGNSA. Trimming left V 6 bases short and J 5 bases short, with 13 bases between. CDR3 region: CASSLAERETQYF. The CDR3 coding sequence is TGTGCCAGCAGTCTCGCCGAGAGGGAGACCCAGTACTTC. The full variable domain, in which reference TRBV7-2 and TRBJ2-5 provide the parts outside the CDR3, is GAGVSQSPSNKVTEKGKDVELRCDPISGHTALYWYRQSLGQGLEFLIYFQGNSAPDKSGLPSDRFSAERTGGSVSTLTIQRTQQEDSAVYLCASSLAERETQYFGPGTRLLVL.

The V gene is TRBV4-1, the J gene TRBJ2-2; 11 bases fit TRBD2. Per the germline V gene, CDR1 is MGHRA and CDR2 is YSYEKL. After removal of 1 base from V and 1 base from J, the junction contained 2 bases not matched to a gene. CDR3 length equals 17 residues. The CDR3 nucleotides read TGCGCCAGCAGCCAAGGGGGACTAGCGGTGAACACCGGGGAGCTGTTTTTT. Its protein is CASSQGGLAVNTGELFF.

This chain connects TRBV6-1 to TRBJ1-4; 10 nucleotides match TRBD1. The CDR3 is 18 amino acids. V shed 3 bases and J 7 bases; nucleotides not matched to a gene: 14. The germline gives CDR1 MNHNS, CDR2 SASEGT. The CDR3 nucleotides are TGTGCCAGCAGTGACCTTCGGGACAGGGGCCCATGGAGTGAAAAACTGTTTTTT. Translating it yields CASSDLRDRGPWSEKLFF.

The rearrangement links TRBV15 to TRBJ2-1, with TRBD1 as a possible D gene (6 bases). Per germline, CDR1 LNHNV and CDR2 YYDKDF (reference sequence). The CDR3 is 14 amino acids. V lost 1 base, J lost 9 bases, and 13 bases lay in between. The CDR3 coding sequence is TGTGCCACCAGCAGAGGGGGGCAGACTACTGAGCAGTTCTTC. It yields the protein CATSRGGQTTEQFF.

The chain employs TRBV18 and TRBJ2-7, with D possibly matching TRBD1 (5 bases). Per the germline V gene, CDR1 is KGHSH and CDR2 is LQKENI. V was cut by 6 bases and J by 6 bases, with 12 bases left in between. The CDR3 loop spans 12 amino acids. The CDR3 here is CASSSQTAEQYF. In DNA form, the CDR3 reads TGTGCCAGCTCGTCTCAGACAGCCGAGCAGTACTTC.

CDR3 coding DNA: TGTGCCAGTAGCTCTACCTCTGGAAACACCATATATTTT. It is translated as CASSSTSGNTIYF. This chain connects TRBV19 to TRBJ1-3; no definite D call. Germline CDR1 and CDR2: LNHDA and SQIVND (reference sequence). V was pared by 6 bases and J by 0 bases, with 6 bases between. There are 13 residues in the CDR3.